The 20 T cell receptor beta chains listed next were all sequenced from one sample in a study of regulatory T cells in long-lasting Graves disease. Arm-PCR with iRepertoire HTBI primers amplified the CDR3 regions for these TCR beta libraries. TCRdb reprocessed the multiplex PCR reads with MiXCR, giving one entry per CDR3 protein. The sample comprises over 200,000 distinct CDR3 sequences, 18% of which are singletons, and approximately 20% rests with the top ten. Time point in this sample: newly diagnosed GD, antithyroid drugs for less than 3 months. Extracted RNA from PBMCs served as the source of the TCR library. The specimen was peripheral blood mononuclear cells (PBMCs), collected at new diagnosis, from a patient treated with antithyroid drugs. The receptors stem from a female donor with Graves disease.

This clonotype was counted many times. V and J are TRBV11-3 and TRBJ2-2, with unresolved D. From germline, CDR1 is SGHNT and CDR2 YENEEA. V shed 6 bases and J shed 3 bases, with 11 bases lying between them. This CDR3 spans 14 amino acids. CDR3 in amino acids: CASSLSRYTGELFF. DNA for the CDR3: TGTGCCAGCAGTTTAAGCAGATACACCGGGGAGCTGTTTTTT.

The sample holds many counts of this clonotype. The chain has TRBV30 and TRBJ2-5; possible D gene TRBD2, 5 bases. V was cut by 5 bases and J by 0 bases, with 19 bases left in between. This CDR3 comprises 16 residues. Germline loops: CDR1 GTSNPN, CDR2 SVGIG (reference sequence). The DNA of the CDR3 is TGTGCCTGGTCCCCCTTAAGGTCGGGGTACCAAGAGACCCAGTACTTC. Protein product: CAWSPLRSGYQETQYF.

As regards this clonotype: A much larger clone differs from this one at a single base, so this may be a read error. This chain joins TRBV12-3 or TRBV12-4 and TRBJ2-3; 8 bases align to TRBD1. V dropped 10 bases and J dropped 6; count of bases not matched to a gene: 9. The CDR3 length is 13 residues. DNA for the CDR3: TGTGCCATCGAGGAGGGGACAGGCGATACGCAGTATTTT. Translated: CAIEEGTGDTQYF.

This clonotype has just a few counts. A much larger clone differs by one base, so this may be a read error. The V call is TRBV7-2, the J call TRBJ1-5; TRBD1 agrees at 7 bases. This CDR3 has 15 amino acids. Germline CDR1 and CDR2: SGHTA and FQGNSA. Written as DNA, the CDR3 is TGTGCCGGCAGCTTACTCTCGGACAGGTATCAGCCCCAGCATTTT. Encoded protein: CAGSLLSDRYQPQHF.

This clonotype was found many times. The chain links TRBV7-8 to TRBJ1-3, with D hard to call. Per germline, CDR1 SGHVS and CDR2 FQNEAQ. The CDR3 sequence is 14 residues long. The ends were cut back, 5 bases at V and 3 bases at J, with 11 bases in the middle. CDR3 sequence: CASSVETFGNTIYF. For the CDR3, the DNA is TGTGCCAGCAGCGTCGAGACTTTTGGAAACACCATATATTTT.

In this sample, this clonotype turned up many times. This chain connects TRBV27 to TRBJ1-2; 9 bases are shared with TRBD1. This CDR3 spans 13 amino acids. CDR1 and CDR2 (germline): MNHEY, SMNVEV (reference sequence). Unmatched junction bases numbered 5, after V lost 8 bases and J lost 4 bases. The CDR3 DNA reads TGTGCCAGCGCGGACAGGGGATCCTATGGCTACACCTTC. Protein sequence: CASADRGSYGYTF.

In its sample, this clonotype was seen many times. The chain has TRBV6-1 and TRBJ2-1; D not resolved. V was pared by 5 bases and J by 4 bases, with 6 bases between. Germline V gene sequence: CDR1 MNHNS, CDR2 SASEGT. This CDR3 contains 12 residues. In nucleotides, the CDR3 is TGTGCCAGCAGTACCCGTTACAATGAGCAGTTCTTC. As protein: CASSTRYNEQFF.

This clonotype was detected many times. The J gene is TRBJ1-5, the V gene TRBV11-2, with D hard to call. The CDR3 runs to 13 residues. The V end lost 1 base, the J end lost 0 bases, and 1 base lay between the germline ends. Looked up from germline, CDR1 is SGHAT and CDR2 is FQNNGV. CDR3 bases: TGTGCCAGCAGCTTAGCTAGCAATCAGCCCCAGCATTTT. Translating gives CASSLASNQPQHF.

The sample holds many counts of this clonotype. The V call is TRBV5-8, the J call TRBJ2-6, with D possibly being TRBD2 (5 bases). This CDR3 contains 13 residues. Between the trimmed V and J ends, which lost 0 bases and 11 bases, there was a span of 9 bases. Germline V lookup: CDR1 SGHTS, CDR2 YDEGEE. CDR3: CASSLGRGDVLTF. As DNA, the CDR3 is TGTGCCAGCAGCTTGGGTCGGGGAGACGTCCTGACTTTC.

This clonotype was found many times. The chain recombines TRBV11-3 with TRBJ2-5, with TRBD2 matching 7 bases. Germline V lookup: CDR1 SGHNT, CDR2 YENEEA. J lost 3 bases, V lost 6 bases, and 10 bases had no gene match. This CDR3 comprises 15 residues. The CDR3 DNA sequence: TGTGCCAGCAGTTTTACCCGGGCGGGGGAAGAGACCCAGTACTTC. This translates into CASSFTRAGEETQYF. Full variable domain (outside the CDR3, taken from reference TRBV11-3 and TRBJ2-5): EAGVVQSPRYKIIEKKQPVAFWCNPISGHNTLYWYLQNLGQGPELLIRYENEEAVDDSQLPKDRFSAERLKGVDSTLKIQPAELGDSAVYLCASSFTRAGEETQYFGPGTRLLVL.

CDR3 in DNA: TGCAGTGCTAGTGCTCCGAGAACAGGTCAGGCCCCAGAGACCCAGTACTTC. It specifies CSASAPRTGQAPETQYF. The rearrangement uses TRBV20-1 and TRBJ2-5, with a weak D call TRBD1 (5 bases). Germline CDR1 is DFQATT and CDR2 is SNEGSKA (reference sequence). V was trimmed by 3 bases and J by 4 bases, leaving 24 bases between them. The CDR3 consists of 17 residues.

This clonotype has ten or more counts. The chain combines TRBV28 with TRBJ1-1; 7 nucleotides agree with TRBD1. V shed 7 bases, J shed 11 bases, and the junction held 13 bases outside the gene matches. CDR1 is MDHEN and CDR2 is SYDVKM in the germline V gene. The CDR3 is made up of 13 amino acids. The CDR3: CASTTIRQGAAFF. CDR3 sequence (DNA): TGTGCCAGCACAACCATTAGACAGGGCGCGGCTTTCTTT.

This clonotype was picked up many times. The genes are TRBV28 and TRBJ2-7, with unresolved D. Germline CDR1 is MDHEN and CDR2 is SYDVKM. V lost 2 bases to trimming and J lost 3 bases, with 8 bases between them. This CDR3 has 13 residues. Written as DNA, the CDR3 is TGTGCCAGCAGTTTAGGGAATTTCTACGAGCAGTACTTC. This sequence encodes CASSLGNFYEQYF.

This clonotype was seen a handful of times. This chain connects TRBV7-8 to TRBJ2-5; 10 bases are a match to TRBD1. V lost 0 bases, J lost 2 bases, and 6 bases stayed unmatched. Looked up from germline, CDR1 is SGHVS and CDR2 is FQNEAQ. CDR3 size: 17 residues. CDR3 sequence reads: CASSLARGQGGQETQYF. The CDR3 bases are TGTGCCAGCAGCTTAGCCCGCGGACAGGGGGGACAAGAGACCCAGTACTTC. Variable domain in full (rest from reference TRBV7-8 and TRBJ2-5): GAGVSQSPRYKVAKRGQDVALRCDPISGHVSLFWYQQALGQGPEFLTYFQNEAQLDKSGLPSDRFFAERPEGSVSTLKIQRTQQEDSAVYLCASSLARGQGGQETQYFGPGTRLLVL.

This clonotype was counted a few times. A single base separates this from a much larger clone, so it may be a read error. The J gene is TRBJ2-5, the V gene TRBV6-9, with D possibly being TRBD1 or TRBD2 (5 bases each). Germline V gives CDR1 MNHGY, CDR2 SVAAGI. The CDR3 has 13 amino acids. This chain's CDR3 is CASSYGAQVTQYF. For the CDR3, the DNA is TGTGCCAGCAGTTACGGGGCCCAAGTGACCCAGTACTTC.

The V call is TRBV7-2, the J call TRBJ2-3; 12 positions match TRBD2. CDR1 is SGHTA, CDR2 FQGNSA, per germline. V dropped 5 bases and J dropped 3; count of bases not matched to a gene: 9. The CDR3 totals 17 residues. The CDR3 reads CASSGELAGGRTDTQYF. In nucleotides, the CDR3 is TGTGCCAGCAGCGGGGAACTAGCGGGAGGAAGGACAGATACGCAGTATTTT.

This clonotype has at least ten counts. The chain uses TRBV30 and TRBJ1-5; 8 bases match TRBD1. CDR1 and CDR2 from the germline V gene are GTSNPN and SVGIG (reference sequence). The CDR3 is made up of 14 amino acids. Losses at the gene ends were 1 base for V and 1 base for J; bases not matched to a gene: 0. CDR3 sequence reads: CAWSGTGSNQPQHF. The CDR3 DNA is TGTGCCTGGAGTGGGACAGGGAGCAATCAGCCCCAGCATTTT.

The J gene is TRBJ2-7, the V gene TRBV11-2; D might be TRBD1 (6 bases). The CDR3 has 18 amino acids. The germline V and J ends were trimmed by 4 bases and 3 bases, with 25 bases remaining between them. Germline assignment: CDR1 SGHAT and CDR2 FQNNGV. CDR3 DNA: TGTGCCAGCAGCTCCCTTAGGGCGACAGGCCACCAAAACTACGAGCAGTACTTC. Translating gives CASSSLRATGHQNYEQYF. The full variable domain, in which reference TRBV11-2 and TRBJ2-7 provide the parts outside the CDR3, is EAGVAQSPRYKIIEKRQSVAFWCNPISGHATLYWYQQILGQGPKLLIQFQNNGVVDDSQLPKDRFSAERLKGVDSTLKIQPAKLEDSAVYLCASSSLRATGHQNYEQYFGPGTRLTVT.

In this sample, this clonotype turned up a few times. This likely came from a read error, as a far larger clone is one base away. V and J are TRBV20-1 and TRBJ2-5, with 12 bases lining up with TRBD2. TRBJ2-1 matches the DNA end more closely, so the J call is doubtful. Germline V lookup: CDR1 DFQATT, CDR2 SNEGSKA (reference sequence). The CDR3 spans 18 residues. The CDR3 nucleotides are TGCAGTGCTAGAAGACTAGCGGGAGAGAGGGACTTTAGGAGTGAGCAGTTCTTC. Translation: CSARRLAGERDFRSEQFF.

There are many counts of this clonotype. The rearrangement joins TRBV19 to TRBJ1-1; D is unresolved. V was cut by 7 bases and J by 0 bases, with 9 bases left in between. The CDR3 is made up of 13 amino acids. In germline, CDR1 is LNHDA, CDR2 SQIVND (reference sequence). The CDR3 spells CASKDTLNTEAFF. Written as DNA, the CDR3 is TGTGCCAGTAAAGACACCTTGAACACTGAAGCTTTCTTT.